This T cell receptor beta chain stems from a study of beta chain features in type 1 diabetes. About the research overall: Age and gender were similar between patients and healthy donors, as were cell yields. Across every sample, 100 million to 130 million sorted cells were examined in total.

Study-level findings and limits: Naive, central memory and Treg TCRB repertoires appeared more alike in patients than in healthy donors. TCRB CDR3s from Type 1 diabetes patients were moderately but significantly shorter in all four CD4+ subsets.

Germline CDR1 reads LGHNA; CDR2 reads YSLEER. The CDR3 is made up of 13 amino acids. Trimming left V 0 bases short and J 10 bases short, with 10 bases between. The whole isolated RNA underwent reverse transcription, so sequencing captured expressed TCRB transcripts. Sequencing was performed with immunoSEQ multiplex PCR; in TCRdb, only in-frame clones are kept and a portion is missing. The table shows about 710,000 clones, with more than 13% occurring only once. As regards this clone: Its antigen remains unknown.

CD45RO/CCR7/CD25/CD127/CD95/CD27 staining was used to isolate CD4+ naive, central memory, regulatory and stem cell-like memory cells by sorting. This chain connects TRBV4-3 to TRBJ2-1; D gene ambiguous. This TCR was recovered from a man younger than 35 with type 1 diabetes. The sample consisted of naive CD4+ T cells from blood. The CDR3 reads CASSQEGTWEQFF. Written as DNA, the CDR3 is TGCGCCAGCAGCCAAGAGGGCACCTGGGAGCAGTTCTTC.